The rows below give T cell receptor beta chains drawn from one sample of a study of blood T cell repertoires in COVID-19. Libraries were prepared by immunoSEQ multiplex PCR; TCRdb keeps only in-frame clonotypes and omits some of them. This table holds approximately 67,000 clones, about nine tenths found once. The sample was peripheral blood. Receptors originate from a human donor in a cohort sampled during active COVID-19. Each CDR3 is given with its conserved first and last residue. The order of the fields is CDR3 length, V gene, D gene, clone size, J gene, CDR3 DNA, CDR3 protein. A D gene is named only where the DNA matches it firmly. Clone sizes are given selectively: once, few, many, or a class where the clone is expanded.

>16|TRBV30|TRBD1|-|TRBJ1-1
TGTGCCTGGAGTGTACCACAGGGGCGGGGGGACACTGAAGCTTTCTTT
CAWSVPQGRGDTEAFF
>14|TRBV7-3|-|-|TRBJ1-1
TGTGCCAGCAGCTTAACCGGGACAAACACTGAAGCTTTCTTT
CASSLTGTNTEAFF
>15|TRBV19|TRBD2|-|TRBJ2-1
TGTGCCAGTAGTATTGGGGGGGTTACCTACAATGAGCAGTTCTTC
CASSIGGVTYNEQFF
>13|TRBV19|-|-|TRBJ1-2
TGTGCCAGTAGCCTAGGACAGCTCTATGGCTACACCTTC
CASSLGQLYGYTF
>16|TRBV7-8|-|-|TRBJ2-4
TGTGCCAGCAGCTTACAATACAGAGAAGCCAAAAACATTCAGTACTTC
CASSLQYREAKNIQYF
>18|TRBV7-9|TRBD1|-|TRBJ2-1
TGTGCCAGCAGCCCGGTCCCGGGACAGGGGGCGATCAACAATGAGCAGTTCTTC
CASSPVPGQGAINNEQFF
>14|TRBV7-9|-|few|TRBJ2-7
TGTGCCAGCAGCCCGGAGACAGGTATCTACGAGCAGTACTTC
CASSPETGIYEQYF
>13|TRBV11-3|-|-|TRBJ2-2
TGTGCCAGCAGCTTATCCTTCGGCGGGGAGCTGTTTTTT
CASSLSFGGELFF
>16|TRBV5-5|TRBD2|-|TRBJ2-2
TGTGCCAGCAGCTTGGTTGCGCGGGGGGCCCCCGGGGAGCTGTTTTTT
CASSLVARGAPGELFF
>15|TRBV5-8|TRBD1|-|TRBJ1-2
TGTGCCAGCAGCCTAGGACAGGGCCGAAACTATGGCTACACCTTC
CASSLGQGRNYGYTF
>16|TRBV3-1/TRBV3-2|TRBD2|-|TRBJ2-1
TGTGCCAGCAGCCAAGGACTAGCGGGGGGCGATTATGAGCAGTTCTTC
CASSQGLAGGDYEQFF